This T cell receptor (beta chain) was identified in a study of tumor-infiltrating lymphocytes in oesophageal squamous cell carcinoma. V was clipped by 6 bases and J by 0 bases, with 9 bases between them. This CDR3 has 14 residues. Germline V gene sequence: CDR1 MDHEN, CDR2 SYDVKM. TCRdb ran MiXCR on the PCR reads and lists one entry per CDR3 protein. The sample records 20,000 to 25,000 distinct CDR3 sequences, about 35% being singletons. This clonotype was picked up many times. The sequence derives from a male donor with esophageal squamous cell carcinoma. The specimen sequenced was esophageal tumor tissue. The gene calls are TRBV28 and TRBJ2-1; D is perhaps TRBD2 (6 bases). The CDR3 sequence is CASRLGGSYNEQFF. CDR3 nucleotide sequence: TGTGCCAGCAGGCTGGGGGGCTCCTACAATGAGCAGTTCTTC.